This note documents a single TCR beta chain sequence. TCRdb's table, derived via immunoSEQ multiplex PCR, lists solely in-frame clones and lacks some. The sample contains about 150,000 clones, about 85% of which appear only once. This entry comes from a study of blood T cell repertoires in COVID-19. Study-wide background: Donors in the United States, Italy and Spain gave samples during acute or convalescent COVID-19. In each case, the material was cDNA or gDNA derived from T cells, B-cell-depleted T cells, or PBMCs.

Germline assignment: CDR1 LNHDA and CDR2 SQIVND (reference sequence). V lost 3 bases and J lost 1; bases outside the gene matches: 6. The CDR3 covers 16 residues. The V call is TRBV19, the J call TRBJ2-1; TRBD2 matches at 7 bases. The sequencing sample was made of peripheral blood. This TCR came from a man in his 60s with COVID-19, enrolled during active disease. For the CDR3, the DNA is TGTGCCAGTAGTATTCGTGGCGGGGGTTCCTACAATGAGCAGTTCTTC. Residues: CASSIRGGGSYNEQFF.